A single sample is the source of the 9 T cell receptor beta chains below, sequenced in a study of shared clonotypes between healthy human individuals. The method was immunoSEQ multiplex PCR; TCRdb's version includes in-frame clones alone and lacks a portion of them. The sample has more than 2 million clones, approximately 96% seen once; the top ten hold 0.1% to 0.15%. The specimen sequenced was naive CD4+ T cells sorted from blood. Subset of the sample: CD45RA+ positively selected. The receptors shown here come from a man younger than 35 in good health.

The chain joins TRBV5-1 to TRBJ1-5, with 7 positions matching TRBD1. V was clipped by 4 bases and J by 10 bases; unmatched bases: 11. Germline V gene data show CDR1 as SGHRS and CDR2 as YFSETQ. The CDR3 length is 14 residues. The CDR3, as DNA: TGCGCCAGCAGCCCGACAACAGGGGCCGAACCCCAGCATTTT. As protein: CASSPTTGAEPQHF.

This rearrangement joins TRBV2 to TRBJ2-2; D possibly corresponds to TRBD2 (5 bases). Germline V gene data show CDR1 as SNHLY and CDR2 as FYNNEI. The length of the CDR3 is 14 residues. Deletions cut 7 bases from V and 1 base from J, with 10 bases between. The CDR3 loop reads CASTPSLNTGELFF. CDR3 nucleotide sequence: TGTGCCAGCACGCCTAGCCTGAACACCGGGGAGCTGTTTTTT. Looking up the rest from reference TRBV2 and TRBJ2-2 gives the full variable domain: EPEVTQTPSHQVTQMGQEVILRCVPISNHLYFYWYRQILGQKVEFLVSFYNNEISEKSEIFDDQFSVERPDGSNFTLKIRSTKLEDSAMYFCASTPSLNTGELFFGEGSRLTVL.

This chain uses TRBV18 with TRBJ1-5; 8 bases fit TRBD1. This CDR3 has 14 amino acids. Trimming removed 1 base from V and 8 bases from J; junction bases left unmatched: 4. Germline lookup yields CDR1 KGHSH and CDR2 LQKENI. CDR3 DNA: TGTGCCAGCTCACCACTCAGGGGGCCAGAGCCCCAGCATTTT. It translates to CASSPLRGPEPQHF.

Here the CDR3 DNA reads TGTGCCAGCAGCTTAGAGGCCCGGGGCAGTTCACCCCTCCACTTT. It translates to CASSLEARGSSPLHF. The gene calls are TRBV7-2 and TRBJ1-6; a weak D match, TRBD1 (5 bases). Trimming pared 1 base from V and 9 bases from J, leaving 13 bases between. The V gene's germline CDR1 is SGHTA and CDR2 FQGNSA. There are 15 residues in the CDR3.

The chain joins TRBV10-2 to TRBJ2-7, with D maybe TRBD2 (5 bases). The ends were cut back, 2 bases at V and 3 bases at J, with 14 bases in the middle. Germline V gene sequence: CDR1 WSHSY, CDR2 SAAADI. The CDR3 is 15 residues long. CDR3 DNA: TGCGCCAGCAGTGAGATGGAGCGGCTAAACTACGAGCAGTACTTC. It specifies CASSEMERLNYEQYF.

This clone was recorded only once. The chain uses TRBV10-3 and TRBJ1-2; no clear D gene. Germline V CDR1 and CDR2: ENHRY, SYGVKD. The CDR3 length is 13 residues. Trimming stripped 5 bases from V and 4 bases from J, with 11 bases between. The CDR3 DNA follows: TGTGCCATCAGTAATATCGGTGGCTATGGCTACACCTTC. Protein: CAISNIGGYGYTF.

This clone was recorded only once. The CDR3 spells CASSEGDREAFF. The CDR3 nucleotides read TGCGCCAGCAGTGAGGGTGACAGGGAAGCTTTCTTT. This sequence joins TRBV10-1 and TRBJ1-1; a weak D match, TRBD1 (6 bases). The CDR3 runs 12 residues. Deletions cut 2 bases from V and 8 bases from J, with 9 bases between. Germline values: CDR1 WNHNN, CDR2 SYGVQD (reference sequence).

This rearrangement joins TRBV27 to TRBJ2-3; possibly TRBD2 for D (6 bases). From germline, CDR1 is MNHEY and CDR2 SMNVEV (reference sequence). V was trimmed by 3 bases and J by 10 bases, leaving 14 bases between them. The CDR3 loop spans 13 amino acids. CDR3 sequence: CASSFPKGEAQYF. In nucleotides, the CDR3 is TGTGCCAGCAGTTTCCCGAAAGGGGAGGCGCAGTATTTT.

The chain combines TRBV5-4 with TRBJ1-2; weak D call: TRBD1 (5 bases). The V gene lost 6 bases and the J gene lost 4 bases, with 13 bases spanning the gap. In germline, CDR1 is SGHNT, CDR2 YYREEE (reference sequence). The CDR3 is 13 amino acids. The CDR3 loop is CASTLGGTYGYTF. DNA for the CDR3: TGTGCCAGCACCCTCGGGGGGACCTATGGCTACACCTTC.